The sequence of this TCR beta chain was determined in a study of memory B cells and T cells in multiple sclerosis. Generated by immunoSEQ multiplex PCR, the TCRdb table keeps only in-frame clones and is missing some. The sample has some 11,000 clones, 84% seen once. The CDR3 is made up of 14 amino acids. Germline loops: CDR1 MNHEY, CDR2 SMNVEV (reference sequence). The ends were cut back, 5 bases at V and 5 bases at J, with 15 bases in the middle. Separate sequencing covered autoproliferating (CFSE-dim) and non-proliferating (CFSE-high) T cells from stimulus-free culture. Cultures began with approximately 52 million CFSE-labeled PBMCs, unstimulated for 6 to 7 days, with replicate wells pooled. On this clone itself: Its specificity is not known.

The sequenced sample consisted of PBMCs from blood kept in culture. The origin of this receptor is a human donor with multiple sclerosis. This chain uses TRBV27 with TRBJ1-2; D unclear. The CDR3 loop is CASSIGGGWYGYTF. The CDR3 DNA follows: TGTGCCAGCAGTATCGGCGGCGGGTGGTATGGCTACACCTTC.